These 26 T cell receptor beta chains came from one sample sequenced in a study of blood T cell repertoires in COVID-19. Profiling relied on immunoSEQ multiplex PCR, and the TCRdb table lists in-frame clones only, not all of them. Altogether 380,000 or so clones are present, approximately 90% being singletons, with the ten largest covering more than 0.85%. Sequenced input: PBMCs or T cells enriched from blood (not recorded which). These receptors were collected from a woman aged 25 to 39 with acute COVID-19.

CDR3 bases: TGTGCCTGGAGGGGACAGGGTAGGGGACTAGCGGTCCGAAATGAGCAGTTCTTC. Translation: CAWRGQGRGLAVRNEQFF. The chain joins TRBV30 to TRBJ2-1, with TRBD2 identical over 11 bases. Losses at the gene ends were 3 bases for V and 7 bases for J; bases not matched to a gene: 17. The CDR3 totals 18 residues. Germline assignment: CDR1 GTSNPN and CDR2 SVGIG (reference sequence).

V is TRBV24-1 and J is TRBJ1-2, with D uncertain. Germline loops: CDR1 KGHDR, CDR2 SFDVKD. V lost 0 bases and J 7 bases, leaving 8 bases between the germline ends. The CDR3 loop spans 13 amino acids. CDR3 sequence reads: CATSDLSGSGYTF. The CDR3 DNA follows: TGTGCCACCAGTGATTTGTCAGGATCTGGCTACACCTTC.

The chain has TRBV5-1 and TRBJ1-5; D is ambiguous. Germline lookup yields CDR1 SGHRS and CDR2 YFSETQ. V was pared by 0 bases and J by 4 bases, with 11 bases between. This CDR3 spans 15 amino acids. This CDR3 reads CASSLAAGANQPQHF. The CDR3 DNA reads TGCGCCAGCAGCTTGGCTGCAGGCGCGAATCAGCCCCAGCATTTT.

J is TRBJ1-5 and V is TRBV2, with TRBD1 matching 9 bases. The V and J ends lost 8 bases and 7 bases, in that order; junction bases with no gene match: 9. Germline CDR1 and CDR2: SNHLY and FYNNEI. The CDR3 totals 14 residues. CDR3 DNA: TGTGCCAGCCGACAACAGGGGGCACAGCAGCCCCAGCATTTT. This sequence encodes CASRQQGAQQPQHF.

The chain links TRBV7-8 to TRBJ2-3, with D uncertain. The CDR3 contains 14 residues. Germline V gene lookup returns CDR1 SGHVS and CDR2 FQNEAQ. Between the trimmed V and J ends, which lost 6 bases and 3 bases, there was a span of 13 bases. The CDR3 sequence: CASSQLVRTDTQYF. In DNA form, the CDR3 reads TGTGCCAGCAGTCAGCTAGTGAGGACAGATACGCAGTATTTT.

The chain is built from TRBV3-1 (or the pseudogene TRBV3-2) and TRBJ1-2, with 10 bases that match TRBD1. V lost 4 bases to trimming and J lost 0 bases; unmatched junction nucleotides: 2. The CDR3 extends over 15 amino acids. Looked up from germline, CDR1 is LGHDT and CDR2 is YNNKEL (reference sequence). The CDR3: CASSPTGGSNYGYTF. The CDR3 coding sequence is TGTGCCAGCAGCCCGACAGGGGGCTCTAACTATGGCTACACCTTC.

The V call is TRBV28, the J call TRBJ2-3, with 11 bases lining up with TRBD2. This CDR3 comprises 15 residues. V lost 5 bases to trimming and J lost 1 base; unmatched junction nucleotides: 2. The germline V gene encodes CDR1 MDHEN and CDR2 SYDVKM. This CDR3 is CASSEGLAGTDTQYF. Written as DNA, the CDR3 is TGTGCCAGCAGTGAGGGACTAGCGGGCACAGATACGCAGTATTTT.

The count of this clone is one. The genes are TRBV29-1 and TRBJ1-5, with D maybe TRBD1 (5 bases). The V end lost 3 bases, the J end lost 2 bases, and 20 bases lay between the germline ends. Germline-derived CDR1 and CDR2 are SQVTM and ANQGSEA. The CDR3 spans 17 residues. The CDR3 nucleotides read TGCAGCGTTGAGGTCAGGGAGGGACCGGTAGGCAATCAGCCCCAGCATTTT. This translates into CSVEVREGPVGNQPQHF.

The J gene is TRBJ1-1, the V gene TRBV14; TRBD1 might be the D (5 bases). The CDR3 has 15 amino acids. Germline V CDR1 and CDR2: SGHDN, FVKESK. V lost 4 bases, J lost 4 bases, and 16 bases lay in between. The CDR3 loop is CASSPRRGSVTEAFF. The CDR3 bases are TGTGCCAGCAGCCCGCGGAGGGGCTCTGTCACTGAAGCTTTCTTT.

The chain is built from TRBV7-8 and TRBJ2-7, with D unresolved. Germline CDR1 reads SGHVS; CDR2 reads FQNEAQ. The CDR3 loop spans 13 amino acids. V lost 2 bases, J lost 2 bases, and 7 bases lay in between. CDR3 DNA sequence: TGTGCCAGCAGCTTATCCCTAGCCTACGAGCAGTACTTC. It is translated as CASSLSLAYEQYF. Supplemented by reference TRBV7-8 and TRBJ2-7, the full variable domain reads GAGVSQSPRYKVAKRGQDVALRCDPISGHVSLFWYQQALGQGPEFLTYFQNEAQLDKSGLPSDRFFAERPEGSVSTLKIQRTQQEDSAVYLCASSLSLAYEQYFGPGTRLTVT.

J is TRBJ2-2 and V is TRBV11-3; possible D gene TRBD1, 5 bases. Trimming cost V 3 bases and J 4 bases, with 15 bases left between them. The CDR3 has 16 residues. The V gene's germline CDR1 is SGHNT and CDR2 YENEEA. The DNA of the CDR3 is TGTGCCAGCAGCTTGGGCACCCCTGGGGCCACCGGGGAGCTGTTTTTT. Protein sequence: CASSLGTPGATGELFF.

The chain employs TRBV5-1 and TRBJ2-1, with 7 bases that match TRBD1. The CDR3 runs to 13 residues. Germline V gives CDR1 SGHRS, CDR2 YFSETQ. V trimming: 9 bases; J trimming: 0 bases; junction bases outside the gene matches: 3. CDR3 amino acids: CATGQDSYNEQFF. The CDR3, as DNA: TGCGCCACCGGACAGGACTCCTACAATGAGCAGTTCTTC.

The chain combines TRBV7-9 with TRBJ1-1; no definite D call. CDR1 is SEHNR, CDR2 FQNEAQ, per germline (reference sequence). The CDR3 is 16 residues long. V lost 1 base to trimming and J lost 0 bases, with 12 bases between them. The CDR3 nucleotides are TGTGCCAGCAGCTTAGAGGAGGAAGCCATGAACACTGAAGCTTTCTTT. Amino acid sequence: CASSLEEEAMNTEAFF.

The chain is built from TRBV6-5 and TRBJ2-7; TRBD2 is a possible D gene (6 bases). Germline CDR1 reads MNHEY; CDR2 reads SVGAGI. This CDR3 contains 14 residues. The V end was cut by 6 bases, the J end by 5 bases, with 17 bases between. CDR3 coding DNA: TGTGCCAGCAGGATCTGGGGCGGGGTGGACGAGCAGTACTTC. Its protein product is CASRIWGGVDEQYF.

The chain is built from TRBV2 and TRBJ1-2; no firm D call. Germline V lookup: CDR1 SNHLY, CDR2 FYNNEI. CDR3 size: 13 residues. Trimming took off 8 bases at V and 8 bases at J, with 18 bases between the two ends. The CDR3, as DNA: TGTGCCAGCTCTTATGCGCGGGATCACGGCTACACCTTC. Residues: CASSYARDHGYTF.

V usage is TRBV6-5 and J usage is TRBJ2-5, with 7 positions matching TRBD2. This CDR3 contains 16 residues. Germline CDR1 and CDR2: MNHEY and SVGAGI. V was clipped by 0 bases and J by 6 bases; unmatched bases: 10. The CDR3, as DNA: TGTGCCAGCAGTTACTCCGGGACGGGGGGTATGAAGACCCAGTACTTC. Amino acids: CASSYSGTGGMKTQYF.

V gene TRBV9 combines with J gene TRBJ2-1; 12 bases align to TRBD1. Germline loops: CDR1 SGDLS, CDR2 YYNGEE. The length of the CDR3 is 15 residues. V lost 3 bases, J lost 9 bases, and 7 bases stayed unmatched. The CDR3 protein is CASSDPGQGAGEQFF. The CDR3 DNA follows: TGTGCCAGCAGCGACCCGGGACAGGGGGCGGGTGAGCAGTTCTTC. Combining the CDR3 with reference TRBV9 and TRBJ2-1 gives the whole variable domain DSGVTQTPKHLITATGQRVTLRCSPRSGDLSVYWYQQSLDQGLQFLIQYYNGEERAKGNILERFSAQQFPDLHSELNLSSLELGDSALYFCASSDPGQGAGEQFFGPGTRLTVL.

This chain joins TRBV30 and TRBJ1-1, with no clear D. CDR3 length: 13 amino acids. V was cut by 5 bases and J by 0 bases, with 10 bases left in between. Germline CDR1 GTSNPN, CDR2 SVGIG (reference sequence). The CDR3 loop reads CAWSAMMNTEAFF. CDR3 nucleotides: TGTGCCTGGTCAGCGATGATGAACACTGAAGCTTTCTTT.

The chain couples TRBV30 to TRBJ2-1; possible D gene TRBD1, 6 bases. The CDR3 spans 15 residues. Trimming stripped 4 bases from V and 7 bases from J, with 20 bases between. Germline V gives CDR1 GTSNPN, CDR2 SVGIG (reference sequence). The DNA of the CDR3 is TGTGCCTGGATGGGCGAGGGGGATTTATGGAATGAGCAGTTCTTC. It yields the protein CAWMGEGDLWNEQFF. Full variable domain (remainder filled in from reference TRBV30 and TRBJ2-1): SQTIHQWPATLVQPVGSPLSLECTVEGTSNPNLYWYRQAAGRGLQLLFYSVGIGQISSEVPQNLSASRPQDRQFILSSKKLLLSDSGFYLCAWMGEGDLWNEQFFGPGTRLTVL.

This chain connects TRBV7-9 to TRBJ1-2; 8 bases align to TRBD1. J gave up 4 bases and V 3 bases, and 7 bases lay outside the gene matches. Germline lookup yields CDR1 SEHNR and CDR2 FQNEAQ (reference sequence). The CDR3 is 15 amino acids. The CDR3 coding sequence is TGTGCCAGCAGCTTCAACCCGGGACAGGCCTATGGCTACACCTTC. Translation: CASSFNPGQAYGYTF.

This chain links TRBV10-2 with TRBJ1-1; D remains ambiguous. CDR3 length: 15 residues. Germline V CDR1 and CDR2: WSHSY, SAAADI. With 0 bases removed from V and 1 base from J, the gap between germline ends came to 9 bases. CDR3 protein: CASSESNPGNTEAFF. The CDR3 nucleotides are TGCGCCAGCAGTGAGTCAAATCCCGGGAACACTGAAGCTTTCTTT.

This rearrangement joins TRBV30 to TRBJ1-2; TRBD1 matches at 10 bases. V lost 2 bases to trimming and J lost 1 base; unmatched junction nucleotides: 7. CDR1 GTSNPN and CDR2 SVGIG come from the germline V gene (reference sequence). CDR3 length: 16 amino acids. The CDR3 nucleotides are TGTGCCTGGAGTAGATCGGGGACAGGGGTTAACTATGGCTACACCTTC. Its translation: CAWSRSGTGVNYGYTF.

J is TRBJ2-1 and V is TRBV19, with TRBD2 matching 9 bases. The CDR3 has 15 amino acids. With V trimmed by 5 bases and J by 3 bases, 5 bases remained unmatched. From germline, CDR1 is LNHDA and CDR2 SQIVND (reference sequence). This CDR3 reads CASSGGGANYNEQFF. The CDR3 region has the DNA TGTGCCAGTAGTGGCGGGGGGGCCAACTACAATGAGCAGTTCTTC.

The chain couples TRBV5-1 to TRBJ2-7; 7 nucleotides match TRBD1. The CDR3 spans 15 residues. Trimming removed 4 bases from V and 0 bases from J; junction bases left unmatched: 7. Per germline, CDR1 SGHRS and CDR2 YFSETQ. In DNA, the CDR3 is TGCGCCAGCAGCACCTTGACAGGGAGCTCCTACGAGCAGTACTTC. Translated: CASSTLTGSSYEQYF. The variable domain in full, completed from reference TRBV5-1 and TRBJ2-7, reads KAGVTQTPRYLIKTRGQQVTLSCSPISGHRSVSWYQQTPGQGLQFLFEYFSETQRNKGNFPGRFSGRQFSNSRSEMNVSTLELGDSALYLCASSTLTGSSYEQYFGPGTRLTVT.

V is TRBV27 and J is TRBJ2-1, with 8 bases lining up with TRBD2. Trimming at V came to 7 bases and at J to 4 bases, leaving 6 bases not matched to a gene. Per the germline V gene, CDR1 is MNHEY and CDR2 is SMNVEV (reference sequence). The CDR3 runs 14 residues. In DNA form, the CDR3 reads TGTGCCAGCACCCGGGGGGGTGGGTACAATGAGCAGTTCTTC. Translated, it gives CASTRGGGYNEQFF.

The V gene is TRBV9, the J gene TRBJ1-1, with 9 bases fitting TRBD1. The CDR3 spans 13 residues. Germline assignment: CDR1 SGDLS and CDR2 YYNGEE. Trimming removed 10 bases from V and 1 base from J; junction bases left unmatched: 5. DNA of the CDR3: TGTGCCGGGGGGACAGGGAGGAACACTGAAGCTTTCTTT. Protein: CAGGTGRNTEAFF.